One sample yielded the 23 T cell receptor beta chains listed below, sequenced in a study of regulatory T cells in long-lasting Graves disease. Libraries of TCR beta came from iRepertoire HTBI primers plus Arm-PCR of CDR3 regions. TCRdb re-called the multiplex PCR reads through MiXCR, storing one row per CDR3 protein. The sample consists of almost 350,000 distinct CDR3 sequences, about 20% of them appearing once. The time point was: persistent/refractory GD, antithyroid drugs over 5 years with positive TRAb. RNA from PBMCs was the source of the TCR library. Sequenced material: peripheral blood mononuclear cells (PBMCs), taken when the disease was refractory, from a patient treated with antithyroid drugs. The source of these receptors is a female donor with Graves disease.

The rearrangement uses TRBV12-3 or TRBV12-4 and TRBJ1-5; D unclear. The ends were cut back, 6 bases at V and 2 bases at J, with 8 bases in the middle. The CDR3 covers 13 residues. The CDR3: CASRGSGNQPQHF. In DNA, the CDR3 is TGTGCCAGCAGGGGGTCGGGCAATCAGCCCCAGCATTTT.

The sample holds many counts of this clonotype. The chain uses TRBV12-3 or TRBV12-4 and TRBJ1-2; the D is unclear. The ends were cut back, 5 bases at V and 4 bases at J, with 17 bases in the middle. This CDR3 comprises 15 residues. CDR3 in amino acids: CASSLTRGIGYGYTF. In DNA, the CDR3 is TGTGCCAGCAGTCTCACAAGAGGGATCGGCTATGGCTACACCTTC.

In its sample, this clonotype was seen many times. The V call is TRBV19, the J call TRBJ2-5, with D uncertain. CDR3 length equals 14 residues. The V gene lost 0 bases and the J gene lost 5 bases, with 10 bases spanning the gap. CDR1 is LNHDA, CDR2 SQIVND, per germline (reference sequence). CDR3 residues: CASSIEVQSETQYF. CDR3 bases: TGTGCCAGTAGTATAGAGGTACAGAGCGAGACCCAGTACTTC.

This clonotype was seen ten or more times. J is TRBJ2-5 and V is TRBV18; D is possibly TRBD1 (8 bases). Germline CDR1 and CDR2: KGHSH and LQKENI. The CDR3 totals 14 residues. Trimming removed 2 bases from V and 3 bases from J, with 10 bases in between. The CDR3 protein is CASSPTGGEETQYF. In DNA, the CDR3 is TGTGCCAGCTCACCAACAGGGGGGGAAGAGACCCAGTACTTC.

The chain recombines TRBV4-1 with TRBJ1-1; maybe TRBD1 (5 bases). The V end lost 8 bases, the J end lost 6 bases, and 22 bases lay between the germline ends. Germline V gene data show CDR1 as MGHRA and CDR2 as YSYEKL. There are 15 residues in the CDR3. The CDR3 protein is CASEKLPGVGAEAFF. The CDR3 region has the DNA TGCGCCAGCGAAAAATTGCCGGGGGTTGGGGCTGAAGCTTTCTTT.

The chain couples TRBV9 to TRBJ2-7; possibly TRBD2 for D (5 bases). The length of the CDR3 is 15 residues. Looked up from germline, CDR1 is SGDLS and CDR2 is YYNGEE. The V gene lost 1 base and the J gene lost 3 bases, with 14 bases spanning the gap. CDR3 amino acids: CASSVSGERNYEQYF. The CDR3 bases are TGTGCCAGCAGCGTATCTGGGGAGAGGAACTACGAGCAGTACTTC. The full variable domain, in which reference TRBV9 and TRBJ2-7 provide the parts outside the CDR3, is DSGVTQTPKHLITATGQRVTLRCSPRSGDLSVYWYQQSLDQGLQFLIQYYNGEERAKGNILERFSAQQFPDLHSELNLSSLELGDSALYFCASSVSGERNYEQYFGPGTRLTVT.

This clonotype was observed many times. The V call is TRBV7-9, the J call TRBJ1-1, with D hard to call. Trimming shortened V by 5 bases and J by 7 bases, and 8 bases separated the two germline ends. The CDR3 has 11 amino acids. From germline, CDR1 is SEHNR and CDR2 FQNEAQ (reference sequence). CDR3 residues: CASSPSFEAFF. The CDR3 DNA reads as TGTGCCAGCAGCCCAAGTTTTGAAGCTTTCTTT.

The V call is TRBV5-1, the J call TRBJ2-2; a weak D match, TRBD1 (6 bases). V was cut by 0 bases and J by 2 bases, with 11 bases left in between. Per the germline V gene, CDR1 is SGHRS and CDR2 is YFSETQ. This CDR3 has 16 residues. CDR3: CASSLVTGTNTGELFF. CDR3 nucleotides: TGCGCCAGCAGCTTGGTCACAGGGACCAACACCGGGGAGCTGTTTTTT.

This clonotype was picked up many times. The genes are TRBV12-3 or TRBV12-4 and TRBJ2-5; TRBD1 aligns across 8 bases. The CDR3 runs to 17 residues. With 5 bases clipped from V and 0 bases from J, the junction kept 11 bases outside the gene matches. This chain's CDR3 is CASSGGQGLRYQETQYF. As DNA, the CDR3 is TGTGCCAGCAGTGGAGGACAGGGCCTCCGGTACCAAGAGACCCAGTACTTC.

This clonotype has ten or more counts. J is TRBJ1-2 and V is TRBV5-1; 8 bases are a match to TRBD1. V was pared by 3 bases and J by 7 bases, with 2 bases of the junction left unmatched. Germline V gene lookup returns CDR1 SGHRS and CDR2 YFSETQ. The CDR3 runs to 12 residues. In DNA, the CDR3 is TGCGCCAGCAGCTCTCAGGGGGCTGGCTACACCTTC. Amino acid sequence: CASSSQGAGYTF.

The chain has TRBV4-1 and TRBJ2-5; no definite D call. The CDR3 totals 14 residues. Trimming cost V 4 bases and J 5 bases, with 14 bases left between them. Germline-derived CDR1 and CDR2 are MGHRA and YSYEKL. The CDR3 DNA follows: TGCGCCAGCAGCCCCGGCCCAACGCGGGAGACCCAGTACTTC. Amino acid sequence: CASSPGPTRETQYF.

This clonotype was found many times. This chain connects TRBV20-1 to TRBJ2-4; D is ambiguous. Germline CDR1 reads DFQATT; CDR2 reads SNEGSKA (reference sequence). CDR3 length: 15 amino acids. The V end was cut by 0 bases, the J end by 3 bases, with 12 bases between. This chain's CDR3 is CSARDHPIGKNIQYF. DNA for the CDR3: TGCAGTGCTAGAGATCACCCGATAGGCAAAAACATTCAGTACTTC.

The chain uses TRBV28 and TRBJ1-2; D perhaps matches TRBD1 (5 bases). The CDR3 runs to 16 residues. Germline CDR1 and CDR2: MDHEN and SYDVKM. Between the trimmed V and J ends, which lost 3 bases and 8 bases, there was a span of 22 bases. The CDR3 here is CASSFLLRDPPWGYTF. CDR3 nucleotides: TGTGCCAGCAGTTTCCTTTTGAGGGACCCCCCTTGGGGCTACACCTTC.

In the case of this clonotype: This may arise from a read error, as a much more abundant clone is one base away. DNA for the CDR3: TGTGCCAGCAACTCCTCGGGACTAACCACGGAGACCCAGTACTTC. Its translation is CASNSSGLTTETQYF. The genes are TRBV7-3 and TRBJ2-5; 7 nucleotides line up with TRBD2. The CDR3 covers 15 residues. With V trimmed by 7 bases and J by 5 bases, 13 bases remained unmatched. Per the germline V gene, CDR1 is SGHTA and CDR2 is FQGTGA.

J is TRBJ2-7 and V is TRBV30; D gene ambiguous. The CDR3 loop spans 13 amino acids. Germline V gene lookup returns CDR1 GTSNPN and CDR2 SVGIG (reference sequence). V lost 1 base and J lost 6, with 13 bases in between. CDR3 in amino acids: CAWSGYPGGEQYF. CDR3 nucleotides: TGTGCCTGGAGTGGGTACCCGGGCGGCGAGCAGTACTTC.

The rearrangement links TRBV19 to TRBJ1-2; D is ambiguous. Trimming pared 4 bases from V and 4 bases from J, leaving 19 bases between. The V gene's germline CDR1 is LNHDA and CDR2 SQIVND (reference sequence). This CDR3 spans 16 amino acids. CDR3 DNA sequence: TGTGCCAGTAGTACTGGTGGAGTAGGGATCGGCTATGGCTACACCTTC. This codes for CASSTGGVGIGYGYTF.

The table lists this clonotype with many counts. V usage is TRBV7-8 and J usage is TRBJ2-6; D is unclear. CDR1 SGHVS and CDR2 FQNEAQ come from the germline V gene. V was cut by 8 bases and J by 0 bases, with 8 bases left in between. CDR3 length equals 14 residues. The CDR3: CASLPSSGANVLTF. DNA of the CDR3: TGTGCCAGCCTACCCAGCTCTGGGGCCAACGTCCTGACTTTC.

As concerns this clonotype: The CDR3 carries no conserved terminal phenylalanine or tryptophan, so it likely arises from a read error. The V gene is TRBV5-1, the J gene TRBJ1-2; 11 bases match TRBD1. Germline V lookup: CDR1 SGHRS, CDR2 YFSETQ. The ends lost 3 bases at V and 6 bases at J; junction bases unmatched: 10. The CDR3 totals 16 residues. In DNA form, the CDR3 reads TGCGCCAGCAGCTCTTTGCCGGGACAGGGGGTGGATGGCTACACCCTC. It encodes CASSSLPGQGVDGYTL.

With respect to this clonotype: A much more abundant neighbour one base away suggests this may be a read error. The chain combines TRBV6-2 or TRBV6-3 with TRBJ1-6; 7 nucleotides match TRBD1. The CDR3 has 17 residues. CDR1 is MNHEY and CDR2 is SVGEGT in the germline V gene. CDR3 coding DNA: TGTGCCAGCAGAGCCGGGACAGCAAGCTCCTATAATTCACCCCCCCACTTT. Protein sequence: CASRAGTASSYNSPPHF.

In its sample, this clonotype was seen many times. The rearrangement links TRBV12-3 or TRBV12-4 to TRBJ1-4, with TRBD1 as a possible D gene (6 bases). The CDR3 runs to 16 residues. The germline V and J ends were trimmed by 4 bases and 5 bases, with 17 bases remaining between them. The CDR3 bases are TGTGCCAGCAGTTCCCCCCACAGGGACTGGAATGAAAAACTGTTTTTT. Translating gives CASSSPHRDWNEKLFF.

The genes are TRBV6-2 or TRBV6-3 and TRBJ2-7, with D possibly TRBD2 on 5 matching bases. This CDR3 region has 13 residues. Germline CDR1 and CDR2: MNHEY and SVGEGT. V lost 4 bases to trimming and J lost 2 bases, with 9 bases between them. This CDR3 is CASSSGITYEQYF. CDR3 nucleotides: TGTGCCAGCAGTTCCGGGATTACCTACGAGCAGTACTTC.

The rearrangement uses TRBV3-1 and TRBJ2-3; no firm D call. This CDR3 contains 16 residues. V lost 0 bases, J lost 1 base, and 11 bases lay in between. The germline V gene encodes CDR1 LGHDT and CDR2 YNNKEL (reference sequence). The chain's CDR3 is CASSQDRLARTDTQYF. CDR3 in DNA: TGTGCCAGCAGCCAAGATCGGTTGGCCCGCACAGATACGCAGTATTTT.

This clonotype occurred once. One base away lies a much larger clone, so this may be a sequencing read error. This chain joins TRBV20-1 and TRBJ2-2; tentatively, D is TRBD2 (5 bases). The germline gives CDR1 DFQATT, CDR2 SNEGSKA (reference sequence). The CDR3 totals 12 residues. CDR3 DNA: TGCAGTACTAGGGAAAACACCGGGGAGCTGTTTTTT. The encoded protein is CSTRENTGELFF.